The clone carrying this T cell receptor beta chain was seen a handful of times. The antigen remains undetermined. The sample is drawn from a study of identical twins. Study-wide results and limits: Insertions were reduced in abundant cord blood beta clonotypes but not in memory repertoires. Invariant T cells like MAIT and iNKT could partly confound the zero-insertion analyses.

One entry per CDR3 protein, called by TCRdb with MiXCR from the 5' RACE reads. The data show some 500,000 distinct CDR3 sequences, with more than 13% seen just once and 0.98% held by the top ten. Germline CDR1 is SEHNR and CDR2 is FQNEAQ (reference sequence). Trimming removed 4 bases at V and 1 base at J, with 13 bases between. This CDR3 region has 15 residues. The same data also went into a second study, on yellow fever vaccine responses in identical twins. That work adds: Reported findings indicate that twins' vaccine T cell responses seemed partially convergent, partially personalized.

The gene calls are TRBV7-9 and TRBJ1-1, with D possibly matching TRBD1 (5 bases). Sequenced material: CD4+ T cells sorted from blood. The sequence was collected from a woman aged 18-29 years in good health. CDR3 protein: CASSSRGPTNTEAFF. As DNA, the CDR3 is TGTGCCAGCAGCTCACGGGGACCGACGAACACTGAAGCTTTCTTT.